This note documents a single TCR beta chain sequence. The sample comes from a study of blood T cell repertoires in COVID-19. TCRdb's copy holds only in-frame clones and misses some; the assay was immunoSEQ multiplex PCR. The data show tens of thousands of clones, 80% to 85% seen once. Germline values: CDR1 SGDLS, CDR2 YYNGEE. This CDR3 contains 12 residues. V was trimmed by 4 bases and J by 3 bases, leaving 6 bases between them. This receptor was obtained from a man aged 50-60 years with acute or convalescent COVID-19. Sequenced material: peripheral blood. The chain has TRBV9 and TRBJ2-3; D unclear. The CDR3 coding sequence is TGTGCCAGCAGCTTCGGGACAGATACGCAGTATTTT. Its protein is CASSFGTDTQYF.